This entry lists 24 T cell receptor beta chains sequenced from one sample in a study of STAT5B mutations in CD4+ large granular lymphocyte leukemia. The repertoire was sequenced with immunoSEQ multiplex PCR; TCRdb's copy has only in-frame clones and lacks some. The profile shows about 38,000 clones, 75% to 85% of them singletons. The sample comprised CD4+ T cells from blood buffy coats. Receptor source: a human donor in good health.

The chain links TRBV18 to TRBJ1-1; D is undetermined. V lost 3 bases and J 4 bases, leaving 6 bases between the germline ends. Germline V gene data show CDR1 as KGHSH and CDR2 as LQKENI. CDR3 size: 12 residues. The CDR3 DNA reads TGTGCCAGCTCACCCTCTTTCACTGAAGCTTTCTTT. Its translation: CASSPSFTEAFF.

The chain employs TRBV7-6 and TRBJ1-6; D may be TRBD1 (5 bases). This CDR3 region has 15 residues. CDR1 is SGHVS, CDR2 FNYEAQ, per germline. V lost 1 base and J 4 bases, leaving 8 bases between the germline ends. CDR3 nucleotide sequence: TGTGCCAGCAGCTTAGGAGGGACTTATAATTCACCCCTCCACTTT. As protein: CASSLGGTYNSPLHF.

J is TRBJ2-1 and V is TRBV6-4; TRBD2 matches 7 bases. In germline, CDR1 is MRHNA, CDR2 SNTAGT. Losses at the gene ends were 5 bases for V and 6 bases for J; bases not matched to a gene: 10. The CDR3 spans 15 residues. The CDR3 spells CASSPQAGTTNEQFF. CDR3 bases: TGTGCCAGCAGTCCCCAGGCGGGGACTACCAATGAGCAGTTCTTC.

A few counts support this clone. This rearrangement joins TRBV5-8 to TRBJ2-7; the match to TRBD2 covers 9 bases. Germline V gene sequence: CDR1 SGHTS, CDR2 YDEGEE. The V and J ends lost 7 bases and 3 bases, in that order; junction bases with no gene match: 8. The CDR3 covers 14 residues. CDR3 sequence (DNA): TGTGCCAGCGGGTATAGCGGGGGCGACTACGAGCAGTACTTC. The encoded protein is CASGYSGGDYEQYF.

This sequence joins TRBV5-6 and TRBJ2-3; 12 nucleotides align to TRBD1. Germline V CDR1 and CDR2: SGHDT, YYEEEE. V was clipped by 5 bases and J by 6 bases; unmatched bases: 7. CDR3 size: 15 residues. CDR3 loop: CASRFPGQGADTQYF. CDR3 in DNA: TGTGCCAGCAGATTTCCGGGACAGGGGGCCGATACGCAGTATTTT.

The CDR3 region has the DNA TGTGCCAGCAGCCAAGTCCCGCCCACCAGGGACCCCACTAATGAAAAACTGTTTTTT. This gives the protein CASSQVPPTRDPTNEKLFF. This chain links TRBV4-2 with TRBJ1-4, with a possible D match to TRBD1 (5 bases). CDR1 is LGHNA and CDR2 is YNFKEQ in the germline V gene. V lost 1 base, J lost 2 bases, and 20 bases lay in between. The CDR3 covers 19 residues.

The chain uses TRBV4-3 and TRBJ2-7; maybe TRBD1 (6 bases). Per germline, CDR1 LGHNA and CDR2 YSLEER. There are 14 residues in the CDR3. The V end was cut by 0 bases, the J end by 7 bases, with 13 bases between. CDR3 region: CASSQDLGAREQYF. For the CDR3, the DNA is TGCGCCAGCAGCCAAGATCTGGGGGCGCGGGAGCAGTACTTC.

The rearrangement joins TRBV29-1 to TRBJ2-7, with 7 bases lining up with TRBD2. The germline CDR1 and CDR2 sequences are SQVTM and ANQGSEA. V lost 5 bases to trimming and J lost 2 bases; unmatched junction nucleotides: 6. This CDR3 region has 13 residues. The DNA for the CDR3 is TGCAGCGTTCGGAGGGCGGGGGCCTACGAGCAGTACTTC. This codes for CSVRRAGAYEQYF.

The chain combines TRBV7-8 with TRBJ2-3; TRBD2 agrees at 7 bases. Germline V gene sequence: CDR1 SGHVS, CDR2 FQNEAQ. Trimming cost V 2 bases and J 0 bases; bases outside gene matches: 2. The CDR3 sequence is 15 residues long. In DNA form, the CDR3 reads TGTGCCAGCAGCTTAATGGGACTAAGCACAGATACGCAGTATTTT. Its protein is CASSLMGLSTDTQYF.

Only a few counts were recorded for this clone. The rearrangement joins TRBV5-6 to TRBJ2-5; no clear D. The CDR3 has 13 residues. Between the trimmed V and J ends, which lost 3 bases and 5 bases, there was a span of 11 bases. CDR1 and CDR2 from the germline V gene are SGHDT and YYEEEE. This chain's CDR3 is CASSSFDGETQYF. In DNA, the CDR3 is TGTGCCAGCAGCTCCTTTGATGGGGAGACCCAGTACTTC.

CDR3 bases: TGTGCCAGCAGCTTGGGCAATTTGAACACTGAAGCTTTCTTT. Amino acid sequence: CASSLGNLNTEAFF. The rearrangement uses TRBV5-5 and TRBJ1-1, with D unclear. The CDR3 length is 14 residues. Trimming stripped 0 bases from V and 0 bases from J, with 6 bases between. Germline V gene lookup returns CDR1 SGHKS and CDR2 YYEKEE (reference sequence).

The CDR3 DNA sequence: TGTGCCAGCAGCTTAGGGGCAGTCCAAGAGACCCAGTACTTC. This gives the protein CASSLGAVQETQYF. The rearrangement uses TRBV7-7 and TRBJ2-5, with unresolved D. The CDR3 is 14 amino acids. The V and J ends lost 1 base and 1 base respectively, with 7 bases between them. The germline gives CDR1 SSHAT, CDR2 FNYEAQ (reference sequence).

The chain joins TRBV18 to TRBJ2-2; D unresolved. The germline V gene encodes CDR1 KGHSH and CDR2 LQKENI. The CDR3 has 16 residues. V lost 3 bases, J lost 5 bases, and 16 bases lay in between. CDR3 DNA sequence: TGTGCCAGCTCACCCCCAGGCTTAGGGTGGACCGGGGAGCTGTTTTTT. Its protein product is CASSPPGLGWTGELFF.

This clone was seen more than once but under ten times. This chain links TRBV7-2 with TRBJ1-5; TRBD1 agrees at 9 bases. CDR1 and CDR2 (germline): SGHTA, FQGNSA. The CDR3 runs to 15 residues. V shed 4 bases, J shed 6 bases, and the junction held 7 bases outside the gene matches. CDR3 sequence: CASSYRTGAGQPQHF. In nucleotides, the CDR3 is TGTGCCAGCAGCTACAGGACAGGGGCGGGTCAGCCCCAGCATTTT.

This chain connects TRBV5-1 to TRBJ2-4; tentative D call: TRBD2 (5 bases). This CDR3 spans 14 amino acids. Germline CDR1 SGHRS, CDR2 YFSETQ. The V and J ends lost 5 bases and 0 bases respectively, with 9 bases between them. CDR3 sequence (DNA): TGCGCCAGCAGGGGAGAACTAGCCAAAAACATTCAGTACTTC. It specifies CASRGELAKNIQYF.

The chain links TRBV5-1 to TRBJ2-1, with D perhaps TRBD2 (5 bases). V was trimmed by 3 bases and J by 1 base, leaving 14 bases between them. There are 16 residues in the CDR3. CDR1 is SGHRS and CDR2 is YFSETQ in the germline V gene. The CDR3 sequence: CASSSGLAASYNEQFF. The CDR3 region has the DNA TGCGCCAGCAGCTCGGGGTTGGCAGCGTCCTACAATGAGCAGTTCTTC.

This clone has just one count. V gene TRBV5-1 combines with J gene TRBJ2-5; a weak D match, TRBD2 (5 bases). The germline CDR1 and CDR2 sequences are SGHRS and YFSETQ. This CDR3 is 15 amino acids long. V lost 1 base, J lost 1 base, and 11 bases lay in between. CDR3 DNA: TGCGCCAGCAGCTTGATGGGAGAACCCCAAGAGACCCAGTACTTC. Its protein product is CASSLMGEPQETQYF.

The J gene is TRBJ1-5, the V gene TRBV7-2; D remains unclear. This CDR3 contains 14 residues. CDR1 SGHTA and CDR2 FQGNSA come from the germline V gene. V was shortened by 4 bases and J by 6 bases, with 13 bases between the two germline ends. The CDR3 here is CASSSEPSGQPQHF. CDR3 coding DNA: TGTGCCAGCAGCTCCGAACCCTCCGGTCAGCCCCAGCATTTT.

V usage is TRBV7-2 and J usage is TRBJ2-7, with D uncertain. The germline V gene encodes CDR1 SGHTA and CDR2 FQGNSA. This CDR3 region has 12 residues. The ends were cut back, 4 bases at V and 6 bases at J, with 10 bases in the middle. CDR3 nucleotides: TGTGCCAGCAGCTCCGTGGGCCGCGAGCAGTACTTC. As protein: CASSSVGREQYF.

The rearrangement joins TRBV9 to TRBJ1-3; D unclear. V was trimmed by 5 bases and J by 2 bases, leaving 11 bases between them. Germline assignment: CDR1 SGDLS and CDR2 YYNGEE. This CDR3 comprises 14 residues. This chain's CDR3 is CASRKDGTGNTIYF. As DNA, the CDR3 is TGTGCCAGCAGGAAGGACGGGACTGGAAACACCATATATTTT. Filled out from reference TRBV9 and TRBJ1-3, the complete variable domain reads DSGVTQTPKHLITATGQRVTLRCSPRSGDLSVYWYQQSLDQGLQFLIQYYNGEERAKGNILERFSAQQFPDLHSELNLSSLELGDSALYFCASRKDGTGNTIYFGEGSWLTVV.

The CDR3 bases are TGTGCCAGCAGTTACTCTAGCGGGGGGTGGGGGAATGAGCAGTTCTTC. This encodes CASSYSSGGWGNEQFF. The chain links TRBV6-5 to TRBJ2-1, with 10 bases that match TRBD2. The trim removed 0 bases at V and 7 bases at J, leaving 6 bases unmatched. This CDR3 has 16 amino acids. Germline-derived CDR1 and CDR2 are MNHEY and SVGAGI.

The gene calls are TRBV5-1 and TRBJ1-1; 8 bases align to TRBD1. Germline-derived CDR1 and CDR2 are SGHRS and YFSETQ. This CDR3 contains 14 residues. V lost 3 bases to trimming and J lost 2 bases; unmatched junction nucleotides: 3. The CDR3 sequence: CASSSGQGNTEAFF. As DNA, the CDR3 is TGCGCCAGCAGCTCAGGACAGGGAAACACTGAAGCTTTCTTT.

The chain links TRBV12-5 to TRBJ2-3; 11 bases agree with TRBD2. This CDR3 spans 18 amino acids. The germline V gene has CDR1 LGHNT and CDR2 FRNRAP. The J segment lost 5 bases and the V segment lost 0 bases, leaving 10 bases of the junction unmatched. This CDR3 reads CASGLVPPTSGSVDTQYF. CDR3 DNA sequence: TGTGCTAGTGGTTTGGTACCCCCAACTAGCGGGAGCGTAGATACGCAGTATTTT.

In its sample, this clone was seen a few times. V gene TRBV6-5 combines with J gene TRBJ1-6; D ambiguous. The length of the CDR3 is 15 residues. Trimming removed 2 bases from V and 5 bases from J, with 10 bases in between. Germline V gene data show CDR1 as MNHEY and CDR2 as SVGAGI. CDR3 region: CASSYGRTNNSPLHF. The CDR3 DNA sequence: TGTGCCAGCAGTTACGGGCGGACCAATAATTCACCCCTCCACTTT.